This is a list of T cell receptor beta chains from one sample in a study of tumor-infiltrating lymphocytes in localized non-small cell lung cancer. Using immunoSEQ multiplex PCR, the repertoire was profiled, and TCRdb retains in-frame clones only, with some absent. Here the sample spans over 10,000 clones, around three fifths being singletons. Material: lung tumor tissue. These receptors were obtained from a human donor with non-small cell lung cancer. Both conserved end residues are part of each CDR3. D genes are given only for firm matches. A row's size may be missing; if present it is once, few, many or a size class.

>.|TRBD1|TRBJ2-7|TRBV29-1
CSVGTGTYEQYF
TGCAGCGTGGGGACAGGGACCTACGAGCAGTACTTC
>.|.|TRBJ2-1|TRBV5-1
CASSIRGSSYNEQFF
TGCGCCAGCAGCATCCGGGGGAGCTCCTACAATGAGCAGTTCTTC
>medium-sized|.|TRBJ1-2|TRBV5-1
CASSLGYGYTF
TGCGCCAGCAGCTTGGGGTATGGCTACACCTTC
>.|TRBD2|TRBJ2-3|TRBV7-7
CASSRSGRSDTQYF
TGTGCCAGCAGCCGGAGCGGGAGGTCAGATACGCAGTATTTT
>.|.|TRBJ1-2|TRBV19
CASRFNYGYTF
TGTGCCAGCCGTTTTAACTATGGCTACACCTTC
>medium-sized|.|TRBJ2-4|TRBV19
CASSDGIAKNIQYF
TGTGCCAGTAGCGATGGGATAGCCAAAAACATTCAGTACTTC
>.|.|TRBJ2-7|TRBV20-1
CSAAPVWEQYF
TGCAGTGCTGCCCCAGTCTGGGAGCAGTACTTC
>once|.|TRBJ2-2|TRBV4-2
CASSQFTANTGELFF
TGTGCCAGCAGCCAATTCACAGCGAACACCGGGGAGCTGTTTTTT
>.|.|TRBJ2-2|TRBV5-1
CASSHPSNTGELFF
TGCGCCAGCAGCCATCCCTCGAACACCGGGGAGCTGTTTTTT
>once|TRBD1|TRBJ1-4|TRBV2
CASREDRGDEKLFF
TGTGCCAGCAGGGAGGACAGGGGAGATGAAAAACTGTTTTTT
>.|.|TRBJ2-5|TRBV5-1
CASSKEETQYF
TGCGCCAGCAGCAAAGAAGAGACCCAGTACTTC
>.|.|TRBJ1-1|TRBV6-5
CASYRRGALNTEAFF
TGTGCCAGCTATCGTAGGGGGGCGTTGAACACTGAAGCTTTCTTT
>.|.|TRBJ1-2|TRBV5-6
CASSLGSNGYTF
TGTGCCAGCAGCTTGGGGTCGAATGGCTACACCTTC
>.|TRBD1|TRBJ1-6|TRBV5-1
CASSSGQVGDSPLHF
TGCGCCAGCAGCTCCGGACAGGTAGGGGATTCACCCCTCCACTTT
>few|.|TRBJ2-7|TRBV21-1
CASSKKGRKESYEQYF
TGTGCCAGCAGCAAAAAGGGCAGGAAGGAATCCTACGAGCAGTACTTC
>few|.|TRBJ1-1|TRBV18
CASSRTANTEAFF
TGTGCCAGCTCGCGGACAGCGAACACTGAAGCTTTCTTT
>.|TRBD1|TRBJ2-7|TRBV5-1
CASSDPGQGAGEQYF
TGCGCCAGCAGCGACCCCGGACAGGGAGCAGGGGAGCAGTACTTC
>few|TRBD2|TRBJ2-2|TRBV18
CASSRTSGRAAGELFF
TGTGCCAGCTCCAGGACTAGCGGGAGGGCTGCCGGGGAGCTGTTTTTT
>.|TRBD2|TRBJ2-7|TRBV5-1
CASSLGLTSGAYYEQYF
TGCGCCAGCAGCTTGGGCCTGACTAGCGGGGCATACTACGAGCAGTACTTC
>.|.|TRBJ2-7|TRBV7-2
CASSSRNTEQYF
TGTGCCAGCAGCTCGCGGAACACCGAGCAGTACTTC
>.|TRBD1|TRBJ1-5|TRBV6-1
CAIKRGQGSNQPQHF
TGTGCCATAAAAAGAGGACAGGGAAGCAATCAGCCCCAGCATTTT
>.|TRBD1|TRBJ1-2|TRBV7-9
CASSWSGQDMGYTF
TGTGCCAGCAGCTGGTCGGGACAGGACATGGGCTACACCTTC
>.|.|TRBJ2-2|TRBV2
CASVRAGELFF
TGTGCCAGCGTCAGGGCCGGGGAGCTGTTTTTT
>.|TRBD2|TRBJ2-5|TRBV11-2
CASGKVAGGPGGETQYF
TGTGCCAGCGGAAAGGTAGCGGGAGGGCCTGGTGGAGAGACCCAGTACTTC
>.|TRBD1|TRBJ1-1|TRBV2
CASKGQGVRNTEAFF
TGTGCCAGCAAGGGACAGGGAGTGAGGAACACTGAAGCTTTCTTT
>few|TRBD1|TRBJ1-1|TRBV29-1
CSVMTGRAEAFF
TGCAGCGTGATGACAGGGAGGGCTGAAGCTTTCTTT
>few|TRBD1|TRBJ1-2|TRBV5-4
CASSSGETGINYGYTF
TGTGCCAGCAGCTCCGGTGAGACAGGGATTAACTATGGCTACACCTTC
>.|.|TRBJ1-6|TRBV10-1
CASLRGVDSPLHF
TGCGCCAGCCTCAGGGGAGTCGATTCACCCCTCCACTTT
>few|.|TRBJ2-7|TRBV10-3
CAISVQGGAYEQYF
TGTGCCATCAGTGTACAGGGAGGGGCCTACGAGCAGTACTTC
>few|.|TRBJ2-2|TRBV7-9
CASSLRGPNTGELFF
TGTGCCAGCAGCTTAAGGGGCCCGAACACCGGGGAGCTGTTTTTT
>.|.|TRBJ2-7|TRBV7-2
CASSLVAKSSYEQYF
TGTGCCAGCAGCCTCGTGGCGAAAAGCTCCTACGAGCAGTACTTC
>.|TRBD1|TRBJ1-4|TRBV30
CAWSEGQTEKLFF
TGTGCCTGGAGTGAGGGACAGACTGAAAAACTGTTTTTT
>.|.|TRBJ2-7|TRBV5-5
CASGRGGEQYF
TGTGCCAGCGGGAGAGGGGGCGAGCAGTACTTC
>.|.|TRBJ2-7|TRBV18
CASSQTGDLSPFF
TGTGCCAGCTCCCAAACCGGGGATTTGTCGCCCTTCTTC
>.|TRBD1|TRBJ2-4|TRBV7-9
CAGQGNLAKNIQYF
TGTGCGGGACAGGGAAACTTAGCCAAAAACATTCAGTACTTC
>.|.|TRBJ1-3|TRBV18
CASSPRTAGRDPGNTIYF
TGTGCCAGCTCACCACGGACAGCCGGGAGGGATCCTGGAAACACCATATATTTT
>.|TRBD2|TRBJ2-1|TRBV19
CASRGLAHSSGQFF
TGTGCCAGTAGAGGACTAGCGCATTCTTCTGGGCAGTTCTTC
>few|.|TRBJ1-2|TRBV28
CASSLPGVVRNYGYTF
TGTGCCAGCAGTTTACCAGGGGTTGTAAGGAACTATGGCTACACCTTC
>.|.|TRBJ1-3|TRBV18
CASSPEGPPSGNTIYF
TGTGCCAGCTCACCGGAGGGTCCACCTTCAGGAAACACCATATATTTT
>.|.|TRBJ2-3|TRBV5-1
CASSYPGADTQYF
TGCGCCAGCAGCTATCCAGGGGCAGATACGCAGTATTTT
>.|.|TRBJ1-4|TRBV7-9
CASSRIEAPNEKLFF
TGTGCCAGCAGCCGTATCGAGGCACCTAATGAAAAACTGTTTTTT
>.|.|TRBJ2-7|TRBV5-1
CASSPWGDDEQYF
TGCGCCAGCAGCCCTTGGGGGGATGACGAGCAGTACTTC
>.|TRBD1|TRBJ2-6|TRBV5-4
CASSVGQGGSGANVLTF
TGTGCCAGCAGCGTGGGACAGGGGGGCTCTGGGGCCAACGTCCTGACTTTC
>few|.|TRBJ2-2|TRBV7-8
CASSLDEWNTGELFF
TGTGCCAGCAGCTTAGACGAGTGGAACACCGGGGAGCTGTTTTTT
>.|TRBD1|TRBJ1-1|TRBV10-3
CASGQGEGGTEAFF
TGTGCCAGCGGACAGGGCGAAGGGGGAACTGAAGCTTTCTTT
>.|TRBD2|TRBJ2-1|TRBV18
CASSPPSWLAGDGEQFF
TGTGCCAGCTCACCACCATCTTGGCTAGCGGGAGATGGGGAGCAGTTCTTC
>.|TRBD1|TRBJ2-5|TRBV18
CASSPNPGQGRGETQYF
TGTGCCAGCTCACCAAATCCCGGACAGGGAAGGGGGGAGACCCAGTACTTC
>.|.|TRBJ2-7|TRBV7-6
CASSLESGAYEQYF
TGTGCCAGCAGCTTAGAGAGTGGGGCGTACGAGCAGTACTTC